The 24 T cell receptor beta chains reported below all come from one sample, sequenced in a study of PD-1 blockade in classical Hodgkin lymphoma. Repertoires were generated with immunoSEQ multiplex PCR, while TCRdb's copy carries only in-frame clones and drops some. The table lists roughly 11,000 clones, 60% to 80% of them singletons. The time point: cycle 4 day 1 (C4D1), after 6 weeks of nivolumab. Every single patient, without exception, relapsed after autologous stem cell transplantation, and brentuximab vedotin exposure varied. CD4+ T cells were purified from thawed PBMCs by negative selection. The sample in question was CD4+ T cells from blood, obtained before the fourth cycle of nivolumab. The receptors shown here come from a human donor with classical Hodgkin lymphoma.

This chain links TRBV20-1 with TRBJ2-1, with D uncertain. Between the trimmed V and J ends, which lost 4 bases and 7 bases, there was a span of 8 bases. This CDR3 has 11 residues. Germline values: CDR1 DFQATT, CDR2 SNEGSKA (reference sequence). CDR3 region: CSATRQNEQFF. CDR3 in DNA: TGCAGTGCTACCCGGCAAAATGAGCAGTTCTTC.

The genes are TRBV5-4 and TRBJ1-1; weak D call: TRBD1 (5 bases). The V end lost 4 bases, the J end lost 3 bases, and 25 bases lay between the germline ends. The CDR3 is 18 amino acids. Germline assignment: CDR1 SGHNT and CDR2 YYREEE (reference sequence). The CDR3 protein is CASSGGRGRLPRDTEAFF. CDR3 in DNA: TGTGCCAGCAGCGGTGGAAGAGGGAGGTTGCCCAGGGACACTGAAGCTTTCTTT.

The rearrangement joins TRBV2 to TRBJ1-1; D is ambiguous. The V and J ends lost 0 bases and 5 bases respectively, with 7 bases between them. CDR1 and CDR2 (germline): SNHLY, FYNNEI. CDR3 length: 13 residues. DNA of the CDR3: TGTGCCAGCAGTGAAGCTTCGGGGACTGAAGCTTTCTTT. Protein: CASSEASGTEAFF.

In the case of this clone: At one boundary the junction diverges from the germline segment, which might be a read error. The V and J genes are TRBV28 and TRBJ1-5; no reliable D call. Germline V gives CDR1 MDHEN, CDR2 SYDVKM. This CDR3 spans 14 amino acids. The CDR3 DNA is TGTGCCAACAGTATACCGACCGTAAGAAAGAACCAGCATTTT. This gives the protein CANSIPTVRKNQHF.

The V gene is TRBV25-1, the J gene TRBJ2-7, with 8 bases aligning to TRBD1. From germline, CDR1 is MGHDK and CDR2 SYGVNS. This CDR3 region has 15 residues. Losses at the gene ends were 5 bases for V and 2 bases for J; bases not matched to a gene: 8. DNA for the CDR3: TGTGCCAGCAGTCCCAGGAACAGGGGGACCTACGAGCAGTACTTC. This encodes CASSPRNRGTYEQYF.

This chain links TRBV7-2 with TRBJ2-1; D is unclear. CDR3 length equals 15 residues. V was trimmed by 5 bases and J by 1 base, leaving 12 bases between them. Germline-derived CDR1 and CDR2 are SGHTA and FQGNSA. The CDR3 reads CASSRTAASYNEQFF. CDR3 nucleotides: TGTGCCAGCAGCCGGACCGCCGCGTCCTACAATGAGCAGTTCTTC.

The chain uses TRBV11-2 and TRBJ2-1; 13 nucleotides align to TRBD2. Germline V CDR1 and CDR2: SGHAT, FQNNGV. The V segment lost 7 bases and the J segment 9 bases; nucleotides outside the gene matches: 3. The CDR3 covers 13 residues. The CDR3 protein is CASKTSGRGEQFF. CDR3 DNA: TGTGCCAGCAAAACTAGCGGGAGGGGTGAGCAGTTCTTC.

V usage is TRBV5-1 and J usage is TRBJ2-7, with TRBD1 identical over 7 bases. CDR3 length equals 15 residues. From germline, CDR1 is SGHRS and CDR2 YFSETQ. J was trimmed by 4 bases and V by 4 bases; bases with no gene match: 11. The CDR3, as DNA: TGCGCCAGCAGCATCACCGACAGGGAAAGGTACGAGCAGTACTTC. It specifies CASSITDRERYEQYF.

The chain carries TRBV27 and TRBJ2-3; TRBD1 aligns across 8 bases. The CDR3 consists of 14 residues. From germline, CDR1 is MNHEY and CDR2 SMNVEV (reference sequence). The trim removed 3 bases at V and 3 bases at J, leaving 2 bases unmatched. The CDR3 loop is CASSFQGATDTQYF. The CDR3 bases are TGTGCCAGCAGTTTTCAGGGGGCAACAGATACGCAGTATTTT.

This clone has just one count. The chain is built from TRBV6-1 and TRBJ2-1; 8 bases are shared with TRBD1. The CDR3 has 16 residues. In germline, CDR1 is MNHNS, CDR2 SASEGT. V dropped 4 bases and J dropped 2; count of bases not matched to a gene: 7. CDR3 region: CASSAQQGVAYNEQFF. In DNA, the CDR3 is TGTGCCAGCAGTGCTCAACAGGGGGTGGCCTACAATGAGCAGTTCTTC.

This chain uses TRBV4-1 with TRBJ2-5; TRBD2 aligns across 7 bases. Germline trimming cut 4 bases from V and 3 bases from J; bases unmatched to any gene: 14. CDR3 size: 17 residues. Germline V gives CDR1 MGHRA, CDR2 YSYEKL. The CDR3 DNA reads TGCGCCAGCAGCCCTTTTCGCGGGAGTGGTAGAGAAGAGACCCAGTACTTC. Residues: CASSPFRGSGREETQYF.

This clone has just one count. The V and J genes are TRBV5-6 and TRBJ2-7, with D perhaps matching TRBD1 (6 bases). Germline values: CDR1 SGHDT, CDR2 YYEEEE. V was pared by 7 bases and J by 0 bases, with 14 bases between. The CDR3 length is 14 residues. CDR3 amino acids: CASSSGTISYEQYF. CDR3 in DNA: TGTGCCAGCTCGTCCGGGACAATCTCCTACGAGCAGTACTTC. Looking up the rest from reference TRBV5-6 and TRBJ2-7 gives the full variable domain: DAGVTQSPTHLIKTRGQQVTLRCSPKSGHDTVSWYQQALGQGPQFIFQYYEEEERQRGNFPDRFSGHQFPNYSSELNVNALLLGDSALYLCASSSGTISYEQYFGPGTRLTVT.

This chain joins TRBV5-1 and TRBJ2-5; D tentatively fits TRBD1 or TRBD2 (6 bases each). The germline CDR1 and CDR2 sequences are SGHRS and YFSETQ. V was clipped by 0 bases and J by 1 base, with 7 bases between them. CDR3 size: 14 residues. CDR3 coding DNA: TGCGCCAGCAGCTTGGGGGGGGCCCAAGAGACCCAGTACTTC. Its translation is CASSLGGAQETQYF. Looking up the rest from reference TRBV5-1 and TRBJ2-5 gives the full variable domain: KAGVTQTPRYLIKTRGQQVTLSCSPISGHRSVSWYQQTPGQGLQFLFEYFSETQRNKGNFPGRFSGRQFSNSRSEMNVSTLELGDSALYLCASSLGGAQETQYFGPGTRLLVL.

The rearrangement joins TRBV5-1 to TRBJ2-1; a possible D gene is TRBD1 (6 bases). This CDR3 contains 16 residues. V lost 1 base to trimming and J lost 5 bases, with 16 bases between them. In germline, CDR1 is SGHRS, CDR2 YFSETQ. CDR3: CASSLRADSSDNEQFF. In DNA, the CDR3 is TGCGCCAGCAGCTTGAGGGCGGACAGTTCCGACAATGAGCAGTTCTTC.

The chain recombines TRBV2 with TRBJ2-2, with 9 positions matching TRBD1. Trimming took 6 bases from V and 2 from J; bases not matched to a gene: 7. CDR3 length equals 16 residues. Germline CDR1 SNHLY, CDR2 FYNNEI. DNA of the CDR3: TGTGCCAGCAGGCCGACAGGGGGGTCAAACACCGGGGAGCTGTTTTTT. Protein: CASRPTGGSNTGELFF.

The chain uses TRBV5-1 and TRBJ1-1; no clear D. The CDR3 is 13 amino acids. CDR1 and CDR2 (germline): SGHRS, YFSETQ. Trimming took off 0 bases at V and 6 bases at J, with 9 bases between the two ends. The CDR3 DNA reads as TGCGCCAGCAGCTTGGATGGGTGGGCTGAAGCTTTCTTT. Translation gives CASSLDGWAEAFF.

This chain's CDR3 is CAWRGEASNQPQHF. The CDR3 DNA sequence: TGTGCCTGGAGGGGTGAAGCAAGCAATCAGCCCCAGCATTTT. The gene calls are TRBV30 and TRBJ1-5; no definite D call. This CDR3 spans 14 amino acids. Germline CDR1 and CDR2: GTSNPN and SVGIG (reference sequence). The V end lost 3 bases, the J end lost 1 base, and 10 bases lay between the germline ends.

V is TRBV7-9 and J is TRBJ1-1, with D hard to call. The CDR3 runs 14 residues. The germline V and J ends were trimmed by 0 bases and 2 bases, with 7 bases remaining between them. Germline values: CDR1 SEHNR, CDR2 FQNEAQ (reference sequence). The CDR3 sequence: CASSLAGFNTEAFF. CDR3 nucleotide sequence: TGTGCCAGCAGCTTAGCGGGGTTTAACACTGAAGCTTTCTTT.

This chain joins TRBV15 and TRBJ2-5; TRBD1 aligns across 8 bases. Germline V gene sequence: CDR1 LNHNV, CDR2 YYDKDF (reference sequence). The CDR3 totals 14 residues. With V trimmed by 1 base and J by 4 bases, 2 bases remained unmatched. CDR3 sequence reads: CATSRGTGIETQYF. The CDR3 DNA is TGTGCCACCAGCAGAGGGACAGGGATAGAGACCCAGTACTTC.

The J gene is TRBJ1-5, the V gene TRBV27, with D perhaps matching TRBD1 (5 bases). The V end was cut by 2 bases, the J end by 5 bases, with 10 bases between. Germline V gene lookup returns CDR1 MNHEY and CDR2 SMNVEV (reference sequence). The CDR3 has 14 residues. CDR3 in amino acids: CASSLTVRDQPQHF. In DNA form, the CDR3 reads TGTGCCAGCAGTTTAACAGTCAGGGATCAGCCCCAGCATTTT.

The gene calls are TRBV2 and TRBJ1-2; TRBD1 matches 7 bases. From germline, CDR1 is SNHLY and CDR2 FYNNEI. Trimming at V came to 4 bases and at J to 5 bases, leaving 10 bases not matched to a gene. This CDR3 is built from 15 residues. The CDR3 DNA reads TGTGCCAGCAGTGTTTCATATGGGACAGATTATGGCTACACCTTC. This sequence encodes CASSVSYGTDYGYTF.

V is TRBV2 and J is TRBJ2-7; 11 positions agree with TRBD1. CDR3 length: 15 residues. V dropped 6 bases and J dropped 1; count of bases not matched to a gene: 5. The germline CDR1 and CDR2 sequences are SNHLY and FYNNEI. CDR3 sequence reads: CASRLGTGGSYEQYF. For the CDR3, the DNA is TGTGCCAGCAGACTAGGGACAGGGGGATCCTACGAGCAGTACTTC.

V usage is TRBV7-6 and J usage is TRBJ2-5, with TRBD1 matching over 11 bases. Losses at the gene ends were 4 bases for V and 4 bases for J; bases not matched to a gene: 5. The CDR3 covers 15 residues. In germline, CDR1 is SGHVS, CDR2 FNYEAQ. This CDR3 reads CASSSWTGGGETQYF. As DNA, the CDR3 is TGTGCCAGCAGCTCTTGGACAGGGGGCGGAGAGACCCAGTACTTC.

This chain connects TRBV18 to TRBJ2-5; TRBD2 aligns across 7 bases. Looked up from germline, CDR1 is KGHSH and CDR2 is LQKENI. The CDR3 has 14 amino acids. Trimming took 3 bases from V and 5 from J; bases not matched to a gene: 6. The DNA for the CDR3 is TGTGCCAGCTCACCCCCGGGAGGTTGGGAGACCCAGTACTTC. Translation gives CASSPPGGWETQYF.